The next 4 T cell receptor beta chains were all read from a single sample in a study of blood T cell repertoires in COVID-19. Clones were read by immunoSEQ multiplex PCR, and TCRdb kept only the in-frame ones, dropping some. The repertoire consists of 200,000 to 250,000 clones, with 80% to 90% occurring once and the leading ten covering approximately 0.9%. The source material was PBMCs or T cells enriched from blood (not recorded which). These receptor sequences come from a man over 45 who had been exposed to COVID-19.

The rearrangement uses TRBV27 and TRBJ1-2, with D possibly matching TRBD1 (6 bases). Germline V gives CDR1 MNHEY, CDR2 SMNVEV (reference sequence). Trimming stripped 5 bases from V and 7 bases from J, with 20 bases between. The CDR3 has 15 residues. The CDR3 region is CASSQAGASVGGYTF. Here the CDR3 DNA reads TGTGCCAGCAGTCAAGCGGGGGCCAGTGTGGGTGGCTACACCTTC.

The chain has TRBV19 and TRBJ1-1; 9 bases line up with TRBD1. V gave up 5 bases and J gave up 7 bases; unmatched junction bases: 8. CDR1 LNHDA and CDR2 SQIVND come from the germline V gene (reference sequence). The CDR3 is 14 amino acids. CDR3: CASSSGTGLGEAFF. The CDR3 coding sequence is TGTGCCAGTAGTTCCGGGACAGGGTTGGGTGAAGCTTTCTTT.

This chain joins TRBV5-1 and TRBJ1-1, with 8 bases identical to TRBD1. The CDR3 sequence is 13 residues long. Germline V gives CDR1 SGHRS, CDR2 YFSETQ. Trimming at V came to 7 bases and at J to 4 bases, leaving 6 bases not matched to a gene. In DNA form, the CDR3 reads TGCGCCAGCTACAACACAGGGGGCACTGAAGCTTTCTTT. Its translation is CASYNTGGTEAFF.

The CDR3 DNA is TGTGCCAGCAGGAAGCAGGGGGCCGGGGAGCTGTTTTTT. It codes for CASRKQGAGELFF. The rearrangement joins TRBV28 to TRBJ2-2, with 7 bases fitting TRBD1. The V and J ends lost 6 bases and 6 bases, in that order; junction bases with no gene match: 4. CDR1 is MDHEN and CDR2 is SYDVKM in the germline V gene. The CDR3 contains 13 residues.